One and the same sample provided the 15 T cell receptor beta chains below, sequenced in a study of cytomegalovirus exposure and HLA in healthy donors. The PCR employed 60 Vbeta primers together with 13 Jbeta primers. The repertoire was sequenced with immunoSEQ multiplex PCR; TCRdb's copy has only in-frame clones and lacks some. The table records approximately 52,000 clones, 55% to 75% of them present only once. The sequenced material came from PBMCs. These receptors were collected from a man aged 35 to 55 in good health and CMV-seropositive.

The CDR3 here is CASGLGQPPLNTEAFF. CDR3 DNA sequence: TGTGCTAGTGGTTTGGGACAGCCCCCCCTGAACACTGAAGCTTTCTTT. J is TRBJ1-1 and V is TRBV12-5; D is perhaps TRBD1 (5 bases). V was shortened by 1 base and J by 0 bases, with 12 bases between the two germline ends. Germline V gene data show CDR1 as LGHNT and CDR2 as FRNRAP. The CDR3 covers 16 residues.

This chain links TRBV5-1 with TRBJ1-6; TRBD1 matches at 8 bases. The CDR3 spans 17 residues. Germline-derived CDR1 and CDR2 are SGHRS and YFSETQ. V was clipped by 3 bases and J by 10 bases; unmatched bases: 15. The CDR3: CASSWGRQGYEGSPLHF. In nucleotides, the CDR3 is TGCGCCAGCAGCTGGGGGAGACAGGGGTACGAAGGGTCACCCCTCCACTTT. Drawing the rest from reference TRBV5-1 and TRBJ1-6, the complete variable domain is KAGVTQTPRYLIKTRGQQVTLSCSPISGHRSVSWYQQTPGQGLQFLFEYFSETQRNKGNFPGRFSGRQFSNSRSEMNVSTLELGDSALYLCASSWGRQGYEGSPLHFGNGTRLTVT.

This clone occurred a few times. J is TRBJ2-7 and V is TRBV5-8, with TRBD1 matching 8 bases. The CDR3 has 16 amino acids. The ends lost 6 bases at V and 2 bases at J; junction bases unmatched: 13. Germline lookup yields CDR1 SGHTS and CDR2 YDEGEE. DNA of the CDR3: TGTGCCAGCACCCCGACGGGGACAGGCGAGGCCTACGAGCAGTACTTC. Its translation is CASTPTGTGEAYEQYF. Filled out from reference TRBV5-8 and TRBJ2-7, the complete variable domain reads EAGVTQSPTHLIKTRGQQATLRCSPISGHTSVYWYQQALGLGLQFLLWYDEGEERNRGNFPPRFSGRQFPNYSSELNVNALELEDSALYLCASTPTGTGEAYEQYFGPGTRLTVT.

Here the CDR3 reads CASNQQGMNTEAFF. For the CDR3, the DNA is TGTGCCAGCAATCAACAGGGGATGAACACTGAAGCTTTCTTT. This sequence joins TRBV6-6 and TRBJ1-1; 7 bases are a match to TRBD1. CDR3 size: 14 residues. The germline V gene has CDR1 MNHNY and CDR2 SVGAGI (reference sequence). After removal of 7 bases from V and 0 bases from J, the junction contained 5 bases not matched to a gene.

The chain recombines TRBV5-5 with TRBJ2-3; perhaps TRBD2 as D (6 bases). This CDR3 is 14 amino acids long. Per the germline V gene, CDR1 is SGHKS and CDR2 is YYEKEE (reference sequence). V was cut by 0 bases and J by 5 bases, with 10 bases left in between. The CDR3 sequence: CASSLARGGDTQYF. In DNA, the CDR3 is TGTGCCAGCAGCTTGGCGCGGGGTGGAGATACGCAGTATTTT.

This chain connects TRBV9 to TRBJ1-1, with a weak D call TRBD1 (6 bases). The CDR3 has 12 residues. V lost 4 bases and J lost 9, with 13 bases in between. The germline V gene has CDR1 SGDLS and CDR2 YYNGEE. This CDR3 reads CASSPAGDKAFF. As DNA, the CDR3 is TGTGCCAGCAGCCCCGCAGGGGATAAAGCTTTCTTT.

The chain has TRBV5-1 and TRBJ1-1; D may be TRBD1 (6 bases). The CDR3 runs 16 residues. Germline V gene data show CDR1 as SGHRS and CDR2 as YFSETQ. The V end lost 0 bases, the J end lost 10 bases, and 22 bases lay between the germline ends. CDR3 nucleotide sequence: TGCGCCAGCAGCTTGGCAGGGGCGACCGAAGGTCAATTAGCTTTCTTT. This translates into CASSLAGATEGQLAFF.

The rearrangement uses TRBV5-6 and TRBJ2-7; the match to TRBD2 covers 8 bases. Per germline, CDR1 SGHDT and CDR2 YYEEEE. J gave up 4 bases and V 3 bases, and 9 bases lay outside the gene matches. The CDR3 is 15 residues long. The DNA of the CDR3 is TGTGCCAGCAGCTCCTTAGCGGGGTCCTTTTACGAGCAGTACTTC. It codes for CASSSLAGSFYEQYF.

The chain joins TRBV30 to TRBJ1-3; 9 nucleotides align to TRBD1. The length of the CDR3 is 15 residues. Trimming at V came to 2 bases and at J to 5 bases, leaving 7 bases not matched to a gene. The germline CDR1 and CDR2 sequences are GTSNPN and SVGIG (reference sequence). The CDR3 region is CAWSRPGQGRNTIYF. CDR3 DNA sequence: TGTGCCTGGAGTAGACCGGGACAGGGTAGAAACACCATATATTTT. Based on the CDR3 plus reference TRBV30 and TRBJ1-3, the full variable domain is SQTIHQWPATLVQPVGSPLSLECTVEGTSNPNLYWYRQAAGRGLQLLFYSVGIGQISSEVPQNLSASRPQDRQFILSSKKLLLSDSGFYLCAWSRPGQGRNTIYFGEGSWLTVV.

The J gene is TRBJ2-7, the V gene TRBV9, with D uncertain. Germline V gene lookup returns CDR1 SGDLS and CDR2 YYNGEE. V dropped 4 bases and J dropped 5 bases, with 4 bases sitting between them. This CDR3 has 10 residues. The CDR3 is CASSLDEQYF. As DNA, the CDR3 is TGTGCCAGCAGCCTTGACGAGCAGTACTTC.

The CDR3 sequence is CASSVMASRDEKLFF. The CDR3 bases are TGTGCCAGCAGTGTTATGGCTAGCAGAGATGAAAAACTGTTTTTT. The chain recombines TRBV25-1 with TRBJ1-4; D is ambiguous. The CDR3 is made up of 15 amino acids. V was shortened by 4 bases and J by 6 bases, with 15 bases between the two germline ends. The germline gives CDR1 MGHDK, CDR2 SYGVNS.

This clone was seen only a few times. The CDR3 DNA follows: TGTGCCAGCAGATCTGTCGGACAGGGTCTCTACGAGCAGTACTTC. Residues: CASRSVGQGLYEQYF. This chain links TRBV2 with TRBJ2-7, with 8 bases aligning to TRBD1. The CDR3 spans 15 residues. The J segment lost 3 bases and the V segment lost 6 bases, leaving 10 bases of the junction unmatched. Germline V gene data show CDR1 as SNHLY and CDR2 as FYNNEI.

This clone was seen more than once but under ten times. The chain links TRBV2 to TRBJ1-2, with D possibly TRBD1 on 5 matching bases. Germline CDR1 reads SNHLY; CDR2 reads FYNNEI. The CDR3 sequence is 12 residues long. V gave up 7 bases and J gave up 8 bases, with 14 bases separating them. The CDR3 coding sequence is TGTGCCAGCAAAGGGGTTTTCGAGGGCTACACCTTC. Translated: CASKGVFEGYTF.

The CDR3 is CASSLGEAETQYF. DNA of the CDR3: TGTGCCAGCAGCTTGGGAGAGGCCGAGACCCAGTACTTC. V and J are TRBV5-4 and TRBJ2-5, with D hard to call. The germline V and J ends were trimmed by 0 bases and 5 bases, with 8 bases remaining between them. The germline CDR1 and CDR2 sequences are SGHNT and YYREEE (reference sequence). The CDR3 loop spans 13 amino acids.

The chain combines TRBV6-1 with TRBJ2-2; TRBD1 agrees at 10 bases. V dropped 7 bases and J dropped 5; count of bases not matched to a gene: 7. From germline, CDR1 is MNHNS and CDR2 SASEGT. The CDR3 has 15 residues. The CDR3 region has the DNA TGTGCCAGCAACCGACAGGGGGCGCGTACCGGGGAGCTGTTTTTT. Encoded protein: CASNRQGARTGELFF.